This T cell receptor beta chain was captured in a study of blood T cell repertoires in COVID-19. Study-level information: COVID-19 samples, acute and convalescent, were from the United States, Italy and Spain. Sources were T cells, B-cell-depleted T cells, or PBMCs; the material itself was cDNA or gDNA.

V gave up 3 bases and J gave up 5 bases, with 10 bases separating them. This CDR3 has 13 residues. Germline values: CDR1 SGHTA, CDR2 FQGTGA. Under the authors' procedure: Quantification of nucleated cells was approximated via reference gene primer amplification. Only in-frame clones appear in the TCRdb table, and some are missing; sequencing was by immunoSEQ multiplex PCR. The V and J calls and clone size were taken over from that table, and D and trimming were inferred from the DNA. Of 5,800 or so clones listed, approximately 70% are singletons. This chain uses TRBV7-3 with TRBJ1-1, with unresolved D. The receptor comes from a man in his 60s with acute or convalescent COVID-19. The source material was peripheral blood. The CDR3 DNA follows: TGTGCCAGCAGCTTTTCCCAGGTGACTGAAGCTTTCTTT. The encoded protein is CASSFSQVTEAFF.